Each of the 21 T cell receptor beta chains below was sequenced from the same sample in a study of T cell responses to AZD1222 COVID-19 vaccine. Generated by immunoSEQ multiplex PCR, the TCRdb table keeps only in-frame clones and is missing some. Here the sample spans over 85,000 clones, around 90% being singletons. Sequences were derived from peripheral blood, sampled 28 days after the second AZD1222 dose. The receptor source for this set is an adult who received the AZD1222 COVID-19 vaccine.

The chain employs TRBV4-2 and TRBJ2-1, with D perhaps matching TRBD1 (6 bases). With 4 bases removed from V and 0 bases from J, the gap between germline ends came to 10 bases. The CDR3 covers 15 residues. The germline V gene has CDR1 LGHNA and CDR2 YNFKEQ. CDR3 bases: TGTGCCAGCAGCCTAGGACAGAGCTCCTACAATGAGCAGTTCTTC. This translates into CASSLGQSSYNEQFF.

This clone was seen once. V is TRBV13 and J is TRBJ1-1; no reliable D call. There are 12 residues in the CDR3. Per germline, CDR1 PRHDT and CDR2 FYEKMQ (reference sequence). Trimming pared 5 bases from V and 11 bases from J, leaving 15 bases between. CDR3 amino acids: CASSPQDQRAFF. The CDR3 DNA sequence: TGTGCCAGCAGCCCTCAAGACCAGCGGGCTTTCTTT.

With respect to this clone: Compared with germline, one end of the junction differs, possibly owing to a read error. The chain has TRBV6-5 and TRBJ1-5; TRBD1 might be the D (6 bases). The CDR3 length is 12 residues. Per germline, CDR1 MNHEY and CDR2 SVGAGI. Here the CDR3 DNA reads TGCGCTATAGGGGGAGGTTATCAGCCCCAGCATTTT. Its protein product is CAIGGGYQPQHF.

V usage is TRBV24-1 and J usage is TRBJ2-3, with D unclear. The V gene's germline CDR1 is KGHDR and CDR2 SFDVKD. The ends were cut back, 0 bases at V and 4 bases at J, with 4 bases in the middle. The CDR3 has 13 amino acids. The CDR3 sequence: CATSDLDADTQYF. The DNA for the CDR3 is TGTGCCACCAGTGATTTGGATGCAGATACGCAGTATTTT.

V gene TRBV5-1 combines with J gene TRBJ2-7, with 8 bases lining up with TRBD1. Germline-derived CDR1 and CDR2 are SGHRS and YFSETQ. This CDR3 region has 14 residues. The V and J ends lost 2 bases and 0 bases, in that order; junction bases with no gene match: 1. This CDR3 reads CASSLQGVSYEQYF. CDR3 nucleotide sequence: TGCGCCAGCAGCTTACAGGGGGTCTCCTACGAGCAGTACTTC.

The chain employs TRBV19 and TRBJ1-5; no clear D gene. Germline CDR1 LNHDA, CDR2 SQIVND (reference sequence). V was pared by 3 bases and J by 6 bases, with 6 bases between. The CDR3 contains 12 residues. The CDR3 region is CASSIPSQPQHF. In DNA form, the CDR3 reads TGTGCCAGTAGTATCCCAAGTCAGCCCCAGCATTTT.

The V gene is TRBV29-1, the J gene TRBJ1-1, with D maybe TRBD1 (6 bases). V was clipped by 6 bases and J by 4 bases, with 12 bases between them. The CDR3 runs to 12 residues. CDR1 and CDR2 from the germline V gene are SQVTM and ANQGSEA. The CDR3 loop reads CSVGGVGTEAFF. CDR3 coding DNA: TGCAGCGTGGGGGGCGTCGGCACTGAAGCTTTCTTT.

The chain carries TRBV30 and TRBJ1-5; D unresolved. Germline CDR1 reads GTSNPN; CDR2 reads SVGIG (reference sequence). The CDR3 has 14 amino acids. Trimming stripped 1 base from V and 8 bases from J, with 15 bases between. CDR3 in amino acids: CAWSGTVRGEPQHF. In DNA form, the CDR3 reads TGTGCCTGGAGTGGGACGGTTCGTGGAGAGCCCCAGCATTTT.

This chain uses TRBV2 with TRBJ1-1; possible D gene TRBD1, 5 bases. The germline gives CDR1 SNHLY, CDR2 FYNNEI. The CDR3 loop spans 12 amino acids. Deletions cut 5 bases from V and 5 bases from J, with 9 bases between. The CDR3 nucleotides read TGTGCCAGCAGTATCGGGGGGACTGAAGCTTTCTTT. Amino acid sequence: CASSIGGTEAFF.

The chain employs TRBV19 and TRBJ1-5; no firm D call. CDR3 length: 13 amino acids. Between the trimmed V and J ends, which lost 8 bases and 4 bases, there was a span of 12 bases. Germline-derived CDR1 and CDR2 are LNHDA and SQIVND (reference sequence). The CDR3 reads CASDARENQPQHF. DNA of the CDR3: TGTGCCAGTGACGCACGGGAAAATCAGCCCCAGCATTTT.

This chain connects TRBV12-3 or TRBV12-4 to TRBJ2-7; 7 nucleotides match TRBD1. The CDR3 spans 13 residues. Trimming took 7 bases from V and 3 from J; bases not matched to a gene: 6. The DNA for the CDR3 is TGTGCCAGCACCGTAGGACAGGTCTACGAGCAGTACTTC. It yields the protein CASTVGQVYEQYF.

This clone is a singleton in its sample. The chain couples TRBV5-1 to TRBJ1-2; D is undetermined. Trimming removed 2 bases at V and 8 bases at J, with 13 bases between. The CDR3 runs to 13 residues. Per germline, CDR1 SGHRS and CDR2 YFSETQ. The DNA for the CDR3 is TGCGCCAGCAGCTTTACCCCCGACGGAGGCTACACCTTC. It encodes CASSFTPDGGYTF. Combining the CDR3 with reference TRBV5-1 and TRBJ1-2 gives the whole variable domain KAGVTQTPRYLIKTRGQQVTLSCSPISGHRSVSWYQQTPGQGLQFLFEYFSETQRNKGNFPGRFSGRQFSNSRSEMNVSTLELGDSALYLCASSFTPDGGYTFGSGTRLTVV.

V is TRBV28 and J is TRBJ1-1, with D perhaps TRBD1 (6 bases). CDR3 size: 14 residues. Deletions cut 6 bases from V and 1 base from J, with 12 bases between. The germline gives CDR1 MDHEN, CDR2 SYDVKM. In DNA form, the CDR3 reads TGTGCCAGCAGCCCCTGGACAGAGAACACTGAAGCTTTCTTT. Translating it yields CASSPWTENTEAFF. The full variable domain, rest sourced from reference TRBV28 and TRBJ1-1, is DVKVTQSSRYLVKRTGEKVFLECVQDMDHENMFWYRQDPGLGLRLIYFSYDVKMKEKGDIPEGYSVSREKKERFSLILESASTNQTSMYLCASSPWTENTEAFFGQGTRLTVV.

The genes are TRBV5-4 and TRBJ2-1; 14 nucleotides agree with TRBD2. The CDR3 has 17 residues. Germline-derived CDR1 and CDR2 are SGHNT and YYREEE (reference sequence). V dropped 4 bases and J dropped 7; count of bases not matched to a gene: 10. CDR3 in DNA: TGTGCCAGCAGCGACGGGACTAGCGGGGGACGGGTGAATGAGCAGTTCTTC. Its translation is CASSDGTSGGRVNEQFF.

V is TRBV9 and J is TRBJ2-7; TRBD1 agrees at 9 bases. This CDR3 is built from 14 residues. V shed 4 bases and J 5 bases; nucleotides not matched to a gene: 7. Germline loops: CDR1 SGDLS, CDR2 YYNGEE. The CDR3 loop reads CASSTRDRDHEQYF. CDR3 DNA: TGTGCCAGCAGCACACGGGACAGGGACCACGAGCAGTACTTC. Full variable domain (missing parts from reference TRBV9 and TRBJ2-7): DSGVTQTPKHLITATGQRVTLRCSPRSGDLSVYWYQQSLDQGLQFLIQYYNGEERAKGNILERFSAQQFPDLHSELNLSSLELGDSALYFCASSTRDRDHEQYFGPGTRLTVT.

This clone is a singleton in its sample. The chain links TRBV7-3 to TRBJ2-3; tentatively, D is TRBD1 (6 bases). Germline loops: CDR1 SGHTA, CDR2 FQGTGA. V was clipped by 6 bases and J by 4 bases, with 14 bases between them. The CDR3 extends over 14 amino acids. In DNA form, the CDR3 reads TGTGCCAGCAGTCCATCAACAGGGTCAGATACGCAGTATTTT. Its protein is CASSPSTGSDTQYF.

The V gene is TRBV2, the J gene TRBJ2-3, with TRBD2 identical over 7 bases. V shed 3 bases, J shed 0 bases, and the junction held 9 bases outside the gene matches. Germline V lookup: CDR1 SNHLY, CDR2 FYNNEI. The CDR3 totals 17 residues. CDR3 sequence reads: CASSDEMTSISTDTQYF. DNA of the CDR3: TGTGCCAGCAGTGACGAGATGACTAGCATTAGCACAGATACGCAGTATTTT. Full variable domain (outside the CDR3, taken from reference TRBV2 and TRBJ2-3): EPEVTQTPSHQVTQMGQEVILRCVPISNHLYFYWYRQILGQKVEFLVSFYNNEISEKSEIFDDQFSVERPDGSNFTLKIRSTKLEDSAMYFCASSDEMTSISTDTQYFGPGTRLTVL.

The chain links TRBV6-5 to TRBJ2-2; the match to TRBD1 covers 7 bases. This CDR3 has 16 residues. Germline CDR1 reads MNHEY; CDR2 reads SVGAGI. Germline trimming cut 4 bases from V and 4 bases from J; bases unmatched to any gene: 9. For the CDR3, the DNA is TGTGCCAGCAGTTCCGAGCCGACAGGGATCACCGGGGAGCTGTTTTTT. Protein product: CASSSEPTGITGELFF.

V gene TRBV6-5 combines with J gene TRBJ1-5, with D unresolved. The length of the CDR3 is 14 residues. Germline CDR1 and CDR2: MNHEY and SVGAGI. Trimming removed 5 bases at V and 0 bases at J, with 8 bases between. This CDR3 is CASSPDGSNQPQHF. CDR3 DNA sequence: TGTGCCAGCAGTCCGGACGGTAGCAATCAGCCCCAGCATTTT.

V gene TRBV27 combines with J gene TRBJ1-4, with 8 bases identical to TRBD1. Germline-derived CDR1 and CDR2 are MNHEY and SMNVEV (reference sequence). This CDR3 has 16 residues. J was trimmed by 4 bases and V by 5 bases; bases with no gene match: 9. CDR3 nucleotides: TGTGCCAGCAGTCCCCGGACAGGGTCGAATAATGAAAAACTGTTTTTT. It is translated as CASSPRTGSNNEKLFF.

The chain combines TRBV3-1 (or the pseudogene TRBV3-2) with TRBJ2-1; D is undetermined. The CDR3 extends over 17 amino acids. Germline V CDR1 and CDR2: LGHDT, YNNKEL (reference sequence). V lost 2 bases, J lost 4 bases, and 18 bases lay in between. CDR3 in amino acids: CASSQLEGYSTYNEQFF. The CDR3 bases are TGTGCCAGCAGCCAATTAGAAGGCTACAGCACGTACAATGAGCAGTTCTTC.